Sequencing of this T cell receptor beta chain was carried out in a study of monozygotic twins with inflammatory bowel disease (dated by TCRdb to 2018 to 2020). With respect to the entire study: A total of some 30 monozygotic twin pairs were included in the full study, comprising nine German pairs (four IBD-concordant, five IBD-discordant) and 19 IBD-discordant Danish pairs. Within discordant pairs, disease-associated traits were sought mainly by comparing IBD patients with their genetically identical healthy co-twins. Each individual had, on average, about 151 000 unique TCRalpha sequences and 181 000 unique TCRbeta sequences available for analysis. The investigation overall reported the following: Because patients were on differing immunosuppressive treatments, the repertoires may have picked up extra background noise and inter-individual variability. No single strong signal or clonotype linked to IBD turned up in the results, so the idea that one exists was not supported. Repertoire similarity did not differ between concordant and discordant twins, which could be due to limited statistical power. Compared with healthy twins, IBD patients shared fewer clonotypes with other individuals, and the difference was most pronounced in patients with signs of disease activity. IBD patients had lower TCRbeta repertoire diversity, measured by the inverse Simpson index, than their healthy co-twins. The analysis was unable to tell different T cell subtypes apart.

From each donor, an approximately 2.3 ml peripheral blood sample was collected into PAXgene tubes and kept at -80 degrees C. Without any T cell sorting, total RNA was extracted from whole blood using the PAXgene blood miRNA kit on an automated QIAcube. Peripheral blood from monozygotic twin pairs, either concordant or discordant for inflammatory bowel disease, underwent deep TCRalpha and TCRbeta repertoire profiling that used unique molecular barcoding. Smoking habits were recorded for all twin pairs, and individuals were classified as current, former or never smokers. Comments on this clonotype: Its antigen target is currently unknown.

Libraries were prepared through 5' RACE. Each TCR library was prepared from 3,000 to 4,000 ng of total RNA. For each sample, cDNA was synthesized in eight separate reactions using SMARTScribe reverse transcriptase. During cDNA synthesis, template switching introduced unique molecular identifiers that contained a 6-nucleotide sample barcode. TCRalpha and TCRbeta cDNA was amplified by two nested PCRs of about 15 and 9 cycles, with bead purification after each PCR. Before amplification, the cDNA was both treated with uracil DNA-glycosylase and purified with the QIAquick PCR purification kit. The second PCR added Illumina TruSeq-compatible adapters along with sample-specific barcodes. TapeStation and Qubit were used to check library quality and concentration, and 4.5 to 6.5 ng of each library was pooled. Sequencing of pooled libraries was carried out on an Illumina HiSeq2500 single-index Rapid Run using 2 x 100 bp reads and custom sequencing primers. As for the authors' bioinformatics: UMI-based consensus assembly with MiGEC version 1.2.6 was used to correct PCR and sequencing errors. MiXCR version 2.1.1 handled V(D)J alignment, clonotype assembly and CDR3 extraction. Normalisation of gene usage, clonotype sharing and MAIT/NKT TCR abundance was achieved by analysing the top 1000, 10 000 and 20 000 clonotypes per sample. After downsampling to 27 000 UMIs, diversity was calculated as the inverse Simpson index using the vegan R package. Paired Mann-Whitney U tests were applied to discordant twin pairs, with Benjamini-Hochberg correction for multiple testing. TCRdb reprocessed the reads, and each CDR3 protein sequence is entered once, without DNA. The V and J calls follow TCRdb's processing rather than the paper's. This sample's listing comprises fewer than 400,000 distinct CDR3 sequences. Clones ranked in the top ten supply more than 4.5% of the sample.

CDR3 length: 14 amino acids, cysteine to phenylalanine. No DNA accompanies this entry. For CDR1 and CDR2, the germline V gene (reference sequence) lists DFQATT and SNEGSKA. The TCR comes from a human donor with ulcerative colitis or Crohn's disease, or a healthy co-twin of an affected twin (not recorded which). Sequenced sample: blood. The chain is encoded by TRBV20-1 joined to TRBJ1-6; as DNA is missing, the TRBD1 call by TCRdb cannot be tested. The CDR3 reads CSASPGWPNSPLHF.